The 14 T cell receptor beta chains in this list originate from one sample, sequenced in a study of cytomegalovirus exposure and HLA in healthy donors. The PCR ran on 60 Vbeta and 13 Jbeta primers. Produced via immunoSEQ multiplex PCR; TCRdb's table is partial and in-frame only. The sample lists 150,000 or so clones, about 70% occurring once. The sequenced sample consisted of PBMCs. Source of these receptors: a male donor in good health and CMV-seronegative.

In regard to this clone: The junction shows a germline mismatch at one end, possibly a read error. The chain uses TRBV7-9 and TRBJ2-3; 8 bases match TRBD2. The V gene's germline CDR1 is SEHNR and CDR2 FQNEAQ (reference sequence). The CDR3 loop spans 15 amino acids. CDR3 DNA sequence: TGTTCCAGCAGCTTGGCTAGCGGGAGCACAGATACGCAGTATTTT. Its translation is CSSSLASGSTDTQYF.

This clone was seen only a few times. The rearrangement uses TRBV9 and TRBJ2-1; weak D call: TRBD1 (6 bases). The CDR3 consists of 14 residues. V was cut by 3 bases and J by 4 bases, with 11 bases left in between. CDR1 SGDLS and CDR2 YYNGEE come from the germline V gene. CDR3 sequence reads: CASSDDRIYNEQFF. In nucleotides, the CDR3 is TGTGCCAGCAGCGACGACAGGATTTACAATGAGCAGTTCTTC.

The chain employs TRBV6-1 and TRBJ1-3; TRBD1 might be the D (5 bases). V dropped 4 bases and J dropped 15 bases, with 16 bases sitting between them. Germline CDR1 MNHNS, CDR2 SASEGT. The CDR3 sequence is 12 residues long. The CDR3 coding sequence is TGTGCCAGCAGTGTGGAGGGACCGCCAAGATATTTT. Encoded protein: CASSVEGPPRYF.

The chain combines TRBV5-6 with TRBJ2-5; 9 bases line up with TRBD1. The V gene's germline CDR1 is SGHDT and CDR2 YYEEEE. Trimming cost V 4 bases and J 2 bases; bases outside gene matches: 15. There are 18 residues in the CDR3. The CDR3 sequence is CASSPYLRQGVRQETQYF. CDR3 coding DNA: TGTGCCAGCAGCCCCTACCTCCGACAGGGGGTTAGGCAAGAGACCCAGTACTTC. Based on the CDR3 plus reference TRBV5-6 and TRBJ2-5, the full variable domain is DAGVTQSPTHLIKTRGQQVTLRCSPKSGHDTVSWYQQALGQGPQFIFQYYEEEERQRGNFPDRFSGHQFPNYSSELNVNALLLGDSALYLCASSPYLRQGVRQETQYFGPGTRLLVL.

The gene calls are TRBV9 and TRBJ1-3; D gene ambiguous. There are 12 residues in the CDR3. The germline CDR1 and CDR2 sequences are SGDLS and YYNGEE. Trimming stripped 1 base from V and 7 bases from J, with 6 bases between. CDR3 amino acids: CASSVPGNTIYF. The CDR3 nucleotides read TGTGCCAGCAGCGTACCCGGGAACACCATATATTTT. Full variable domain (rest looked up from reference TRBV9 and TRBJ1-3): DSGVTQTPKHLITATGQRVTLRCSPRSGDLSVYWYQQSLDQGLQFLIQYYNGEERAKGNILERFSAQQFPDLHSELNLSSLELGDSALYFCASSVPGNTIYFGEGSWLTVV.

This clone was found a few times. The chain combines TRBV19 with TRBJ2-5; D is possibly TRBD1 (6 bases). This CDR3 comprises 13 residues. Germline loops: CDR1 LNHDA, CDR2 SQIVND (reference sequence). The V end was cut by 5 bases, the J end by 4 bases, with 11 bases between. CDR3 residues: CASSVLRGETQYF. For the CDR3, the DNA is TGTGCCAGTAGTGTTCTCAGGGGAGAGACCCAGTACTTC.

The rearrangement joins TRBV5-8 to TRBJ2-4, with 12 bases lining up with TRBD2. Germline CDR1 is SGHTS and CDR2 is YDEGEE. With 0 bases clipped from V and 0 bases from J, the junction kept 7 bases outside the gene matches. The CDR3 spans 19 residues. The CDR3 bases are TGTGCCAGCAGCTTGGGGCTAGCGGGAGGGCCTCTAGCCAAAAACATTCAGTACTTC. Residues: CASSLGLAGGPLAKNIQYF.

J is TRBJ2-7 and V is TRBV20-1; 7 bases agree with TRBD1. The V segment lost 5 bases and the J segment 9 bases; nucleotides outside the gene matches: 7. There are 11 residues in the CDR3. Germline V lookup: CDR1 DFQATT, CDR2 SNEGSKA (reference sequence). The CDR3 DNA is TGCAGTGCTGGGACAGACGTCGTGCAGTACTTC. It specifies CSAGTDVVQYF.

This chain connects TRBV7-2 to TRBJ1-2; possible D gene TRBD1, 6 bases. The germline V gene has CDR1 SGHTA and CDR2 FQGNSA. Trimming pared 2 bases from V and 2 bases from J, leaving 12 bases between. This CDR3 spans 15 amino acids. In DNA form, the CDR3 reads TGTGCCAGCAGCTTAATGAGGGGGAAGAACTATGGCTACACCTTC. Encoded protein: CASSLMRGKNYGYTF.

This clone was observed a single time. CDR3 sequence: CASSLGTSESTDTQYF. The CDR3 DNA reads TGTGCCAGCAGCCTGGGGACTAGCGAAAGCACAGATACGCAGTATTTT. The chain has TRBV7-6 and TRBJ2-3; 10 nucleotides match TRBD2. The V gene's germline CDR1 is SGHVS and CDR2 FNYEAQ. The CDR3 is made up of 16 amino acids. Trimming removed 5 bases from V and 0 bases from J; junction bases left unmatched: 5.

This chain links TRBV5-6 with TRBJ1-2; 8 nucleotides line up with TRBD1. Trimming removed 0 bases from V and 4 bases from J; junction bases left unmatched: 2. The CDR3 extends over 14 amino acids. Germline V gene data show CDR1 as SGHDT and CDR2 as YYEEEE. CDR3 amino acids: CASSLGQGIYGYTF. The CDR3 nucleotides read TGTGCCAGCAGCTTGGGACAGGGGATCTATGGCTACACCTTC.

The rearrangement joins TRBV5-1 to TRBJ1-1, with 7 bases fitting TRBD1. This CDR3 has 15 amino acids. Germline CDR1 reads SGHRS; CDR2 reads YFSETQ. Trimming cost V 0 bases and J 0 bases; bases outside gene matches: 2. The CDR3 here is CASSLGGTVNTEAFF. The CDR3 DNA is TGCGCCAGCAGCTTGGGCGGGACAGTGAACACTGAAGCTTTCTTT. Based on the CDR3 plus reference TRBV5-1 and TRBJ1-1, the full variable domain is KAGVTQTPRYLIKTRGQQVTLSCSPISGHRSVSWYQQTPGQGLQFLFEYFSETQRNKGNFPGRFSGRQFSNSRSEMNVSTLELGDSALYLCASSLGGTVNTEAFFGQGTRLTVV.

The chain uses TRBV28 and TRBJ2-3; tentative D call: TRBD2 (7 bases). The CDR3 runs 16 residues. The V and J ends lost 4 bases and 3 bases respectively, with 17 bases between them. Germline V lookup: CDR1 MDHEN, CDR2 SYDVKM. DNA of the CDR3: TGTGCCAGCAGTTCCGCAAAGGGAGGGGGAACAGATACGCAGTATTTT. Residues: CASSSAKGGGTDTQYF.

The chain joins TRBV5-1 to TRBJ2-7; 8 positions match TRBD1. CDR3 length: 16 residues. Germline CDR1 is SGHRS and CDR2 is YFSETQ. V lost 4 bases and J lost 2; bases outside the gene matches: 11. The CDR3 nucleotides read TGCGCCAGCAGCGGCCGGACAGGGCGCGTGGCCTACGAGCAGTACTTC. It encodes CASSGRTGRVAYEQYF.